This entry describes one TCR beta chain. Its cognate antigen is unknown. Additional DNA sequences in this sample encode the identical CDR3. These data come from a study of shared clonotypes between healthy human individuals. Libraries were prepared by immunoSEQ multiplex PCR; TCRdb keeps only in-frame clonotypes and omits some of them. The data contain about 2.4 million clones, more than 85% of them singletons. Findings of the study overall: All-four-donor shared clonotypes had higher generation probabilities than non-shared clonotypes did.

CDR1 MNHEY and CDR2 SMNVEV come from the germline V gene (reference sequence). Trimming took 3 bases from V and 2 from J; bases not matched to a gene: 2. This CDR3 is 15 amino acids long. The V and J genes are TRBV27 and TRBJ2-1, with TRBD2 matching 9 bases. The sequence was collected from a man between 18 and 29 years old in good health. Some clones in this sample may be carry-over from other donors' samples. The sequenced sample consisted of naive CD4+ T cells from PBMCs. Subset meaning: CD45RA+ positively selected. CDR3 protein: CASSLREGPYNEQFF. In nucleotides, the CDR3 is TGTGCCAGCAGTTTGCGGGAGGGCCCCTACAATGAGCAGTTCTTC.